One sample yielded the 16 T cell receptor beta chains listed below, sequenced in a study of T cells in localized non-small cell lung cancer. Method: immunoSEQ multiplex PCR; TCRdb's copy keeps in-frame clones and lacks some. This repertoire shows roughly 67,000 clones, just under 85% found once; its top ten account for roughly 13%. The source material was peripheral blood, sampled before any cancer treatment. These receptors were taken from a female donor older than 55 with stage I lung adenocarcinoma.

A few counts support this clone. The gene calls are TRBV29-1 and TRBJ1-2; D ambiguous. The CDR3 extends over 13 amino acids. Germline V gives CDR1 SQVTM, CDR2 ANQGSEA. The V and J ends lost 4 bases and 2 bases respectively, with 11 bases between them. CDR3 residues: CSVVPEGNYGYTF. In DNA form, the CDR3 reads TGCAGCGTTGTACCCGAGGGCAACTATGGCTACACCTTC.

This chain links TRBV6-1 with TRBJ2-5, with unresolved D. CDR3 size: 14 residues. CDR1 is MNHNS and CDR2 is SASEGT in the germline V gene. Trimming shortened V by 5 bases and J by 2 bases, and 12 bases separated the two germline ends. The CDR3 DNA is TGTGCCAGCAGTCCCCTACAGCGACAAGAGACCCAGTACTTC. This sequence encodes CASSPLQRQETQYF.

CDR3 loop: CASGATSYNEQFF. The DNA of the CDR3 is TGTGCCAGCGGGGCGACCTCCTACAATGAGCAGTTCTTC. V is TRBV7-3 and J is TRBJ2-1, with a weak D call TRBD1 (5 bases). The CDR3 is made up of 13 amino acids. CDR1 is SGHTA, CDR2 FQGTGA, per germline. V was trimmed by 8 bases and J by 0 bases, leaving 8 bases between them.

This chain uses TRBV6-5 with TRBJ1-5, with unresolved D. The germline V gene has CDR1 MNHEY and CDR2 SVGAGI. Trimming removed 8 bases from V and 6 bases from J, with 17 bases in between. The CDR3 sequence is 14 residues long. CDR3 in DNA: TGTGCCAGCCGAAAGGAGAATTTCGGTCAGCCCCAGCATTTT. Translation gives CASRKENFGQPQHF.

The V gene is TRBV18, the J gene TRBJ1-2; a possible D gene is TRBD1 (6 bases). The CDR3 extends over 13 amino acids. V was clipped by 4 bases and J by 3 bases, with 9 bases between them. Per germline, CDR1 KGHSH and CDR2 LQKENI. CDR3 DNA sequence: TGTGCCAGCTCACAGAGACAGGACTATGGCTACACCTTC. Its protein product is CASSQRQDYGYTF.

The chain joins TRBV6-1 to TRBJ1-5; possible D gene TRBD1, 5 bases. Trimming removed 8 bases at V and 5 bases at J, with 19 bases between. From germline, CDR1 is MNHNS and CDR2 SASEGT. The CDR3 loop spans 15 amino acids. The CDR3 DNA reads TGTGCCAGCCGAGAGACAGCGCTCCTTGATCAGCCCCAGCATTTT. It yields the protein CASRETALLDQPQHF.

The chain is built from TRBV30 and TRBJ1-6; no clear D. This CDR3 comprises 12 residues. V lost 0 bases to trimming and J lost 8 bases, with 5 bases between them. Per germline, CDR1 GTSNPN and CDR2 SVGIG (reference sequence). In DNA form, the CDR3 reads TGTGCCTGGAGTGTACTCGATTCACCCCTCCACTTT. It encodes CAWSVLDSPLHF.

This clone appeared a few times. This chain links TRBV5-1 with TRBJ2-5, with 8 bases fitting TRBD2. The CDR3 is 16 amino acids. With V trimmed by 3 bases and J by 2 bases, 9 bases remained unmatched. Per germline, CDR1 SGHRS and CDR2 YFSETQ. The CDR3 region is CASSYRSGTGQETQYF. The CDR3 nucleotides are TGCGCCAGCAGCTACCGTAGCGGGACCGGTCAAGAGACCCAGTACTTC.

The CDR3 coding sequence is TGTGCCAGCAGCTTCCAGGGTGCAACTAATGAAAAACTGTTTTTT. Amino acids: CASSFQGATNEKLFF. The chain uses TRBV11-2 and TRBJ1-4, with a possible D match to TRBD1 (5 bases). CDR3 length: 15 residues. Trimming left V 3 bases short and J 0 bases short, with 8 bases between. In germline, CDR1 is SGHAT, CDR2 FQNNGV.

This clone was detected once. V and J are TRBV2 and TRBJ2-3; TRBD2 agrees at 9 bases. Germline CDR1 and CDR2: SNHLY and FYNNEI. V lost 4 bases to trimming and J lost 6 bases; unmatched junction nucleotides: 8. This CDR3 has 15 amino acids. Here the CDR3 reads CASSGAGGSRDTQYF. CDR3 nucleotide sequence: TGTGCCAGCAGTGGAGCGGGAGGATCCCGGGATACGCAGTATTTT.

Notes on this clone: The same CDR3 can be traced to other DNA sequences in this sample. The chain uses TRBV5-1 and TRBJ2-7; 13 bases align to TRBD2. CDR3 size: 16 residues. Per the germline V gene, CDR1 is SGHRS and CDR2 is YFSETQ. J gave up 6 bases and V 4 bases, and 10 bases lay outside the gene matches. CDR3 DNA: TGCGCCAGCAGCGGCGGACTAGCGGGAGTATATGGCGAGCAGTACTTC. Amino acids: CASSGGLAGVYGEQYF. Full variable domain (missing parts from reference TRBV5-1 and TRBJ2-7): KAGVTQTPRYLIKTRGQQVTLSCSPISGHRSVSWYQQTPGQGLQFLFEYFSETQRNKGNFPGRFSGRQFSNSRSEMNVSTLELGDSALYLCASSGGLAGVYGEQYFGPGTRLTVT.

This clone was seen only once. V usage is TRBV9 and J usage is TRBJ1-6, with D uncertain. This CDR3 comprises 13 residues. V lost 0 bases and J 6 bases, leaving 4 bases between the germline ends. Germline V gene lookup returns CDR1 SGDLS and CDR2 YYNGEE. CDR3 nucleotides: TGTGCCAGCAGCGTAGGGGGTAATTCACCCCTCCACTTT. Translation gives CASSVGGNSPLHF.

The chain carries TRBV19 and TRBJ1-1; 11 bases line up with TRBD1. Germline loops: CDR1 LNHDA, CDR2 SQIVND (reference sequence). This CDR3 comprises 15 residues. The J segment lost 2 bases and the V segment lost 3 bases, leaving 2 bases of the junction unmatched. DNA for the CDR3: TGTGCCAGTAGTATCGGGACAGGGGGAAACACTGAAGCTTTCTTT. Translated: CASSIGTGGNTEAFF.

The genes are TRBV27 and TRBJ2-3; D remains ambiguous. The CDR3 sequence is 15 residues long. CDR1 and CDR2 (germline): MNHEY, SMNVEV (reference sequence). Trimming took 0 bases from V and 5 from J, leaving 12 bases between them. The CDR3, as DNA: TGTGCCAGCAGTTTATCGCTTCCGGTCGGAGATACGCAGTATTTT. This translates into CASSLSLPVGDTQYF.

CDR3 amino acids: CASRLGQNYGYTF. Here the CDR3 DNA reads TGTGCCAGCAGATTGGGACAGAACTATGGCTACACCTTC. V is TRBV6-5 and J is TRBJ1-2, with TRBD1 matching 7 bases. V shed 6 bases and J 2 bases; nucleotides not matched to a gene: 3. The CDR3 sequence is 13 residues long. Per germline, CDR1 MNHEY and CDR2 SVGAGI.

The CDR3: CASSSGLMNTEAFF. The CDR3 DNA sequence: TGTGCCAGCAGTTCTGGACTGATGAACACTGAAGCTTTCTTT. The chain recombines TRBV27 with TRBJ1-1, with unresolved D. The CDR3 has 14 amino acids. The V end was cut by 4 bases, the J end by 0 bases, with 9 bases between. Per germline, CDR1 MNHEY and CDR2 SMNVEV (reference sequence).